The T cell receptor beta chain under discussion was sequenced for a study of a mutant IDH1 vaccine in newly diagnosed glioma. The overall study: Treated patients, roughly 62% male and approximately 38% female, averaged approximately 40 years of age. Study results and caveats: With respect to changes in top peripheral T cell clonotypes, pseudoprogression seemed unrelated.

With regard to this clone: Its matching antigen is unknown.

Method: immunoSEQ multiplex PCR; TCRdb's copy keeps in-frame clones and lacks some. The table has tens of thousands of clones, approximately 64% seen once; the top ten hold about 5%. As to time point: week 47, end of study. Each dose of the vaccine consisted of 300 ug of mutant IDH1 20-mer peptide, with topical imiquimod. Donor tumors were new WHO grade 3 or 4 IDH1-mutant, ATRX-lost astrocytomas. Sequences were derived from peripheral blood mononuclear cells (PBMCs), sampled from a glioma patient whose treatment included an IDH1 peptide vaccine. The receptor's source is a man aged 35 to 55 with glioma. Some clones in this sample may be carry-over from other donors' samples.

The CDR3 loop reads CASSEGQGTAGELFF. In nucleotides, the CDR3 is TGTGCCAGCAGTGAGGGTCAGGGGACGGCCGGGGAGCTGTTTTTT. The genes are TRBV6-1 and TRBJ2-2, with a tentative D call TRBD1 (6 bases). Germline lookup yields CDR1 MNHNS and CDR2 SASEGT. V was shortened by 3 bases and J by 6 bases, with 14 bases between the two germline ends. The CDR3 extends over 15 amino acids.